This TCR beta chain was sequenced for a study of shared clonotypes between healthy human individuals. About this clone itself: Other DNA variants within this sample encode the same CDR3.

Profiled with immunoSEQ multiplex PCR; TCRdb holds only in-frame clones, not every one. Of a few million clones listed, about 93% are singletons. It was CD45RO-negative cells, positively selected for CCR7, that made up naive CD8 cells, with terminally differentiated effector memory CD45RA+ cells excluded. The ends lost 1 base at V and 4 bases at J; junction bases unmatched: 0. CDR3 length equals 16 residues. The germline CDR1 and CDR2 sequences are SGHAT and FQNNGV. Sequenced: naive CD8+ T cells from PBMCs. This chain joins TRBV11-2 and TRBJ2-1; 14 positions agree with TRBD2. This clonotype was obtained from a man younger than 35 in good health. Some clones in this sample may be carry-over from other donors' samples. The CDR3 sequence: CASSLGLAGGYNEQFF. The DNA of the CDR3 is TGTGCCAGCAGCTTAGGACTAGCGGGAGGGTACAATGAGCAGTTCTTC.